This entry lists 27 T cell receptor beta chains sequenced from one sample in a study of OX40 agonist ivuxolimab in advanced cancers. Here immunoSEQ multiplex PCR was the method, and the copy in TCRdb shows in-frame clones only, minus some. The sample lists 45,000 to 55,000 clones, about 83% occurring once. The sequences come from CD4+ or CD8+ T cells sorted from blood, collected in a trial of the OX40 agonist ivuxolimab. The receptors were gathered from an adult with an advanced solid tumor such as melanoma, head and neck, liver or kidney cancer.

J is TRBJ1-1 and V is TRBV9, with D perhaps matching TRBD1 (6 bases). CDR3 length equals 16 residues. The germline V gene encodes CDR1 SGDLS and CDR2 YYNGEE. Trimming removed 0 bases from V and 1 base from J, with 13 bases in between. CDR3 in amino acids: CASSVGDGGPNTEAFF. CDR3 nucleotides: TGTGCCAGCAGCGTAGGAGACGGGGGGCCGAACACTGAAGCTTTCTTT.

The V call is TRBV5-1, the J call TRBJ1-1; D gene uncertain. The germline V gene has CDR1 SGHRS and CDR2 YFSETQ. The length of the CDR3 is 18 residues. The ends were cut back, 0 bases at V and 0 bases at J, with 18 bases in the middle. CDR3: CASSLASRASYLNTEAFF. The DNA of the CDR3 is TGCGCCAGCAGCTTGGCGAGTAGGGCATCTTACCTGAACACTGAAGCTTTCTTT.

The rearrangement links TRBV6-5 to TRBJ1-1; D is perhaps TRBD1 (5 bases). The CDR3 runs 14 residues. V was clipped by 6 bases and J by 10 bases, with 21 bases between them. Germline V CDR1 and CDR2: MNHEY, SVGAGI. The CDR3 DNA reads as TGTGCCAGCAGGCCGGGACTGTCTCTGGGTGGAGCTTTCTTT. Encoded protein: CASRPGLSLGGAFF.

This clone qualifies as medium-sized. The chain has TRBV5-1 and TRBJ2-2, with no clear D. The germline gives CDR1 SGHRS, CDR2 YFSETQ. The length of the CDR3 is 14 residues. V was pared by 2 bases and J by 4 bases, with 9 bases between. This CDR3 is CASSFTRSTGELFF. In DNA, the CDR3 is TGCGCCAGCAGCTTTACCCGGAGCACCGGGGAGCTGTTTTTT.

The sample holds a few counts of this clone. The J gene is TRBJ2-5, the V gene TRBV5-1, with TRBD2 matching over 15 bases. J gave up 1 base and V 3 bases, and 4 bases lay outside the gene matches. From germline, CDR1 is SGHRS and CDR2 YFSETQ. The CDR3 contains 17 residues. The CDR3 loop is CASSSGLAGGLQETQYF. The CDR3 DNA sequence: TGCGCCAGCAGCTCGGGACTAGCGGGGGGCCTCCAAGAGACCCAGTACTTC.

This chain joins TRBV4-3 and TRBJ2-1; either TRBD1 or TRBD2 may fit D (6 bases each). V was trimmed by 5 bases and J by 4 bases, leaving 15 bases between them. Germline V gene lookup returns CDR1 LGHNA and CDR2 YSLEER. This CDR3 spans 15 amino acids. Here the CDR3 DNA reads TGCGCCAGCAGCACAACTGGAGGGGGATACAATGAGCAGTTCTTC. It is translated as CASSTTGGGYNEQFF.

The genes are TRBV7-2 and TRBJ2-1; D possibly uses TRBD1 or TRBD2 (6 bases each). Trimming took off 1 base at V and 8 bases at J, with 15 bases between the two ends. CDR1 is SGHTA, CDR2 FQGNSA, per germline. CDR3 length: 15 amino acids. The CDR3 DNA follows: TGTGCCAGCAGCTTAGGTAGCTGGGGGGCCTATGAGCAGTTCTTC. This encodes CASSLGSWGAYEQFF.

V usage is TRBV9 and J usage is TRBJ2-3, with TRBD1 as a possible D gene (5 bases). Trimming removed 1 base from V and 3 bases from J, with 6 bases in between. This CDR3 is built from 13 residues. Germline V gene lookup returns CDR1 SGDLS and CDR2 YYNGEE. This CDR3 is CASSVPGTDTQYF. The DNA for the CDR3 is TGTGCCAGCAGCGTACCAGGGACAGATACGCAGTATTTT.

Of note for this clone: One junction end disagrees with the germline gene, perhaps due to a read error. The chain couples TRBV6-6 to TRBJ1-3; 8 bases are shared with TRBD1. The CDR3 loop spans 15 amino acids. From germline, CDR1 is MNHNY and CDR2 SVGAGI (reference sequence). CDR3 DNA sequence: TGTGCCAGCAGTTACTCAACAGGGGGTGGAGACACCATATATTTT. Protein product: CASSYSTGGGDTIYF.

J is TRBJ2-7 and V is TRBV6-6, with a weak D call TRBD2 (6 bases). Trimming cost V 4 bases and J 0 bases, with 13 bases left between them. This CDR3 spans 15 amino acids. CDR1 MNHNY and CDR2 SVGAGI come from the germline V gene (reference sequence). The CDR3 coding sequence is TGTGCCAGCAGTTTCCCAGCGGGTTCCTCCTACGAGCAGTACTTC. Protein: CASSFPAGSSYEQYF.

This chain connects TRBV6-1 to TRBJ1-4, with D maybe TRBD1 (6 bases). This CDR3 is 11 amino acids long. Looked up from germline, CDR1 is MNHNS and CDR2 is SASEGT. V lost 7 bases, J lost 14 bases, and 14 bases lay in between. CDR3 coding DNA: TGTGCCAGCAAGGCGGGGGCGAGGCTGTTTTTT. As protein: CASKAGARLFF.

CDR3 DNA sequence: TGTGCCAGCAGCTCTGTCCAGGGGGCCACAGATACGCAGTATTTT. Its translation: CASSSVQGATDTQYF. The chain links TRBV5-5 to TRBJ2-3, with 8 bases identical to TRBD1. The V gene's germline CDR1 is SGHKS and CDR2 YYEKEE (reference sequence). Unmatched junction bases numbered 5, after V lost 3 bases and J lost 2 bases. The CDR3 totals 15 residues. Full variable domain (remainder filled in from reference TRBV5-5 and TRBJ2-3): DAGVTQSPTHLIKTRGQQVTLRCSPISGHKSVSWYQQVLGQGPQFIFQYYEKEERGRGNFPDRFSARQFPNYSSELNVNALLLGDSALYLCASSSVQGATDTQYFGPGTRLTVL.

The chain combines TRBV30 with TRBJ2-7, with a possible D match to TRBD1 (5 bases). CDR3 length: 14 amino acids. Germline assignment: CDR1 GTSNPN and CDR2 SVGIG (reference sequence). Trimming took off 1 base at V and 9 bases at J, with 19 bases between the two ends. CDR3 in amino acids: CAWSEGPPTRGQYF. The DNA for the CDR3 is TGTGCCTGGAGTGAGGGGCCGCCCACGCGTGGGCAGTACTTC.

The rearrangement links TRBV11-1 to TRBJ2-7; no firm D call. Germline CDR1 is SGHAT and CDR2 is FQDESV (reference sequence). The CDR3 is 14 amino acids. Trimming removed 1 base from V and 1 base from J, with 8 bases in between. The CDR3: CASSLDRPSYEQYF. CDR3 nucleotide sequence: TGTGCCAGCAGCTTAGACCGGCCTTCCTACGAGCAGTACTTC.

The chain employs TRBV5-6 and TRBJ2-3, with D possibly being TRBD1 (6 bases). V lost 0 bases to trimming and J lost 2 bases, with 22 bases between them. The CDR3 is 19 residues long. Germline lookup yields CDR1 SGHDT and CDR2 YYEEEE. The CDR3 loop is CASSLARGLTTPSTDTQYF. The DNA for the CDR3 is TGTGCCAGCAGCTTGGCCAGGGGTTTAACCACCCCGTCCACAGATACGCAGTATTTT.

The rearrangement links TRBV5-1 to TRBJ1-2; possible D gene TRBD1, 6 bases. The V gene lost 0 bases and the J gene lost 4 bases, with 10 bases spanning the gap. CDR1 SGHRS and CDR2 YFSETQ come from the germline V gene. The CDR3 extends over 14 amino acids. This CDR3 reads CASSLAGEPYGYTF. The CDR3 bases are TGCGCCAGCAGCTTGGCAGGGGAACCCTATGGCTACACCTTC.

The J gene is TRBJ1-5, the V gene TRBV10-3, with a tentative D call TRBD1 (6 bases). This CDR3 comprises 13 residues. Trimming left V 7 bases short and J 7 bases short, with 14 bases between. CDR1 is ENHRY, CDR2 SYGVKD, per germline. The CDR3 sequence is CAITGGREQPQHF. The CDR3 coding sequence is TGTGCCATCACGGGGGGGCGAGAACAGCCCCAGCATTTT.

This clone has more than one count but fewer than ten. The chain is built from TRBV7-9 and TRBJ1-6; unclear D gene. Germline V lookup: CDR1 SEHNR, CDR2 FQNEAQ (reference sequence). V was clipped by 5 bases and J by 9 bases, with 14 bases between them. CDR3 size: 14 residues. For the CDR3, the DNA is TGTGCCAGCAGCCAAGAAGGGCTACCTTCACCCCTCCACTTT. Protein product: CASSQEGLPSPLHF.

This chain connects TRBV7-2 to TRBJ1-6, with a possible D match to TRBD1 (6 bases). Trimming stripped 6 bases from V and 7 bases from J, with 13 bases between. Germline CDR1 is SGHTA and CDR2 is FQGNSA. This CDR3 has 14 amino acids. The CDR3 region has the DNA TGTGCCAGCAGGTCAGGGGTGGGCAATTCACCCCTCCACTTT. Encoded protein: CASRSGVGNSPLHF.

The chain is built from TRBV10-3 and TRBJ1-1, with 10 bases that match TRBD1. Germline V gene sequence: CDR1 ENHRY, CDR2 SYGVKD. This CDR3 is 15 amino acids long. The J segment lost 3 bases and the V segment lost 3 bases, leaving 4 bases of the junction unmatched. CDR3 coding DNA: TGTGCCATCAGTGACCACGGGACAGGGGACACTGAAGCTTTCTTT. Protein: CAISDHGTGDTEAFF.

The CDR3 coding sequence is TGCGCCAGCAGCTTGGCGGAAAACACTGAAGCTTTCTTT. Residues: CASSLAENTEAFF. V is TRBV5-1 and J is TRBJ1-1; no reliable D call. Trimming removed 0 bases at V and 2 bases at J, with 5 bases between. Germline V gene lookup returns CDR1 SGHRS and CDR2 YFSETQ. The CDR3 covers 13 residues.

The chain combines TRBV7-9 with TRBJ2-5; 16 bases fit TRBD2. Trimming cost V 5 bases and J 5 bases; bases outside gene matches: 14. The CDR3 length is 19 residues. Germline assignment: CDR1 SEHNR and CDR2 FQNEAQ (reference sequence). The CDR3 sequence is CASSAFPGTSGGATETQYF. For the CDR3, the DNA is TGTGCCAGCAGCGCATTCCCCGGGACTAGCGGGGGGGCGACGGAGACCCAGTACTTC.

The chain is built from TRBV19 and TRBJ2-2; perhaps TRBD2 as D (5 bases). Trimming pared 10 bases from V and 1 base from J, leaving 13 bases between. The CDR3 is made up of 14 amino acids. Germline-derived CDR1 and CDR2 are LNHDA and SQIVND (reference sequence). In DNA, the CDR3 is TGTGCCACCTACGGGGATATGAACACCGGGGAGCTGTTTTTT. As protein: CATYGDMNTGELFF.

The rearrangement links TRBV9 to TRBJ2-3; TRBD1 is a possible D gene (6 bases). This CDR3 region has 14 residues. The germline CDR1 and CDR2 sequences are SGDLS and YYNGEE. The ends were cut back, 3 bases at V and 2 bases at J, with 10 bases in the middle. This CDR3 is CASSARGYTDTQYF. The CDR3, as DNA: TGTGCCAGCAGCGCCAGGGGCTACACAGATACGCAGTATTTT.

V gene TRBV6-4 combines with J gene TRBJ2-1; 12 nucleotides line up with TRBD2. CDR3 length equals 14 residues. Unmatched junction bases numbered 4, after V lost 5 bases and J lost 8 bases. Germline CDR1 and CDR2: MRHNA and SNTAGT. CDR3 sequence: CASSPSGGAYEQFF. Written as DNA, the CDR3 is TGTGCCAGCAGTCCTAGCGGGGGGGCATATGAGCAGTTCTTC.

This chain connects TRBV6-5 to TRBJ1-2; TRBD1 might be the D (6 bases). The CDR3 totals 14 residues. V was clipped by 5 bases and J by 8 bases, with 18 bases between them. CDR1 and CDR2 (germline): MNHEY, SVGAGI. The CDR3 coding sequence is TGTGCCAGCAGTAACAGGGCCGCGGCGAGCGGCTACACCTTC. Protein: CASSNRAAASGYTF.

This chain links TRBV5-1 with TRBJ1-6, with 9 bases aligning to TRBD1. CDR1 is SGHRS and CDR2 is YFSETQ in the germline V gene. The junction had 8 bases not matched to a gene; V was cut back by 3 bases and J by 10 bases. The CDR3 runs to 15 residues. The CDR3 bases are TGCGCCAGCAGCTCACAGACAGGGGGGGGCTCACCCCTCCACTTT. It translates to CASSSQTGGGSPLHF.